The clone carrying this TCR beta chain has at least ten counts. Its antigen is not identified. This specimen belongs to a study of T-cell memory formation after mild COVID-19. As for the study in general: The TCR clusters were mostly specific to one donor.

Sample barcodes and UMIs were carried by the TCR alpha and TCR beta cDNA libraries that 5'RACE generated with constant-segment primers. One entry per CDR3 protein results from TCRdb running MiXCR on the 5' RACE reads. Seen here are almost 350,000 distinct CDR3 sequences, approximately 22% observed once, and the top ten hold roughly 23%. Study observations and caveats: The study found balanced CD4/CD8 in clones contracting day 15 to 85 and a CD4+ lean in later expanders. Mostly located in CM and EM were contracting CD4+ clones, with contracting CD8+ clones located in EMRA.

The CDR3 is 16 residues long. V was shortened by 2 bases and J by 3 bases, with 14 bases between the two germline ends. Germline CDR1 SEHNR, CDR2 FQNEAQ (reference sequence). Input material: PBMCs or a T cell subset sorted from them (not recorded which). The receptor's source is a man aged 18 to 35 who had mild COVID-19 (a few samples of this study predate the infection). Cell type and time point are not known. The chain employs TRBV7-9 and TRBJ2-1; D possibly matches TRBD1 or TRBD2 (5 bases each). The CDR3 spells CASSLHGALVYNEQFF. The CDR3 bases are TGTGCCAGCAGCTTACACGGGGCCCTTGTCTACAATGAGCAGTTCTTC. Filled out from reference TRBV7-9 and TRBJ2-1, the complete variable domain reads DTGVSQNPRHKITKRGQNVTFRCDPISEHNRLYWYRQTLGQGPEFLTYFQNEAQLEKSRLLSDRFSAERPKGSFSTLEIQRTEQGDSAMYLCASSLHGALVYNEQFFGPGTRLTVL.